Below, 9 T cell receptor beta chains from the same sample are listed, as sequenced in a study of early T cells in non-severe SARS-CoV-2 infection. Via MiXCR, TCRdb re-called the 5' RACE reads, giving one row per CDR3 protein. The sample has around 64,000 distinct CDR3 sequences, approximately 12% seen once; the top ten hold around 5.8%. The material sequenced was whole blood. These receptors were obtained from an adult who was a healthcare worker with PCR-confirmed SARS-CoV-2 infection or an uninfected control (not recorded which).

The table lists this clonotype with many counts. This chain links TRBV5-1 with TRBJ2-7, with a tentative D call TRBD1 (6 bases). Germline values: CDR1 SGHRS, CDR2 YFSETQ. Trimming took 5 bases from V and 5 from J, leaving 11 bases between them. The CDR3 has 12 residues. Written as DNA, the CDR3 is TGCGCCAGCAGGGTACAGGGCCACGAGCAGTACTTC. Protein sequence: CASRVQGHEQYF.

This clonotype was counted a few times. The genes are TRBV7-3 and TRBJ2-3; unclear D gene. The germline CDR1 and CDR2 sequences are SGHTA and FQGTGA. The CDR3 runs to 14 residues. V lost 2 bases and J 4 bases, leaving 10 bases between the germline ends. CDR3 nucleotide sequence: TGTGCCAGCAGCTTAGTAGCAAACCCAGATACGCAGTATTTT. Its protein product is CASSLVANPDTQYF. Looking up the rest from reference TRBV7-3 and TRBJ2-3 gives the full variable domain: GAGVSQTPSNKVTEKGKYVELRCDPISGHTALYWYRQSLGQGPEFLIYFQGTGAADDSGLPNDRFFAVRPEGSVSTLKIQRTERGDSAVYLCASSLVANPDTQYFGPGTRLTVL.

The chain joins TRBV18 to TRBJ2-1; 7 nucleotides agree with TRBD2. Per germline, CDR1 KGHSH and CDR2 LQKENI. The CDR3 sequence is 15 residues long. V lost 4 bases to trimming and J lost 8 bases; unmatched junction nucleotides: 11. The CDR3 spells CASSRSSGTIDEQFF. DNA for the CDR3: TGTGCCAGCTCACGCTCTAGCGGCACTATCGATGAGCAGTTCTTC.

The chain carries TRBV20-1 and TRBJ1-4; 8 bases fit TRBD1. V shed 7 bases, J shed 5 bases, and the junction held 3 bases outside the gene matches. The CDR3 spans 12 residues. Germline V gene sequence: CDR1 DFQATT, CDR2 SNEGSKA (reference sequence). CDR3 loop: CSGTGNNEKLFF. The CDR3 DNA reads TGCAGTGGGACAGGGAACAATGAAAAACTGTTTTTT.

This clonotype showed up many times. In DNA form, the CDR3 reads TGCAGGGGGGACAGCTCCAATGAGCAGTTCTTC. This codes for CRGDSSNEQFF. This chain connects TRBV20-1 to TRBJ2-1; 7 bases map to TRBD1. Germline V gene data show CDR1 as DFQATT and CDR2 as SNEGSKA (reference sequence). The CDR3 has 11 residues.

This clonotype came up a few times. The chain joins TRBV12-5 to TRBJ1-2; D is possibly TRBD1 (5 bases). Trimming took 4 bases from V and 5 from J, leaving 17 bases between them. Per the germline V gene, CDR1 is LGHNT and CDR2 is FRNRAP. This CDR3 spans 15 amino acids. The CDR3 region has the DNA TGTGCTAGTGGTTCTAACCGGGACGGACCTTATGGCTACACCTTC. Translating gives CASGSNRDGPYGYTF.

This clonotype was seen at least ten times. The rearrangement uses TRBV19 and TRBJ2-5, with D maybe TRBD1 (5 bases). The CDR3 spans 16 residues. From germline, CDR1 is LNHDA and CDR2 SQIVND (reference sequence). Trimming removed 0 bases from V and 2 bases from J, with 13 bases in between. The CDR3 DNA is TGTGCCAGTAGTATAGATCTTACAGGCAGACAAGAGACCCAGTACTTC. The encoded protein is CASSIDLTGRQETQYF.

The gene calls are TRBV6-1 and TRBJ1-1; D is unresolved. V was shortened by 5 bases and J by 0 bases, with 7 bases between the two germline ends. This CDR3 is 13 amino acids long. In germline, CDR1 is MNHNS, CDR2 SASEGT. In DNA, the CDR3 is TGTGCCAGCAGTTTGAAATTGAACACTGAAGCTTTCTTT. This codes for CASSLKLNTEAFF.

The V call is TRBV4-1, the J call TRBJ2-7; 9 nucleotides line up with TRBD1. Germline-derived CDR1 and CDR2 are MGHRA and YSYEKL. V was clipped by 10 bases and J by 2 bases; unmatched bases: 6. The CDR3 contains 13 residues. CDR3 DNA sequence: TGCGCCATCTTGACAGGGGGACCCTACGAGCAGTACTTC. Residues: CAILTGGPYEQYF.